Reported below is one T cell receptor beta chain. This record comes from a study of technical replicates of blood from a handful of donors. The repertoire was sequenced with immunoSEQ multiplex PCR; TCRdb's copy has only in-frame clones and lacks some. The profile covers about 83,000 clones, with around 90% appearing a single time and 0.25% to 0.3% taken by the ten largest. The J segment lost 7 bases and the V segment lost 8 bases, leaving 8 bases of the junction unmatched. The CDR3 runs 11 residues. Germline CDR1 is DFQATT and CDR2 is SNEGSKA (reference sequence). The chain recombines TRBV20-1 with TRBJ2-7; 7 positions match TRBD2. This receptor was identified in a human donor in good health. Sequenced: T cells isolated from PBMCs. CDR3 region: CSHRGRGEQYF. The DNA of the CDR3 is TGCAGTCATCGCGGGAGAGGGGAGCAGTACTTC.